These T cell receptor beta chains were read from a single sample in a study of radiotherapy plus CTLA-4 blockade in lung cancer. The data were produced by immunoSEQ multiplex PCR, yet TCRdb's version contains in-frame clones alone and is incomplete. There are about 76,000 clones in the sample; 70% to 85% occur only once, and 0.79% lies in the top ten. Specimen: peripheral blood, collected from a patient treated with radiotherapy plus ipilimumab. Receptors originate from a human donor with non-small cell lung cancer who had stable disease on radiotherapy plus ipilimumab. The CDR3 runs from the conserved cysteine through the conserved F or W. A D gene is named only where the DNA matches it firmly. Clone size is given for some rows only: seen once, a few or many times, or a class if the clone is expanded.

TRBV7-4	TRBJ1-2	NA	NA	TGTGCCAGCGCCACCCTAAGGCAATCTGGCTACACCTTC	CASATLRQSGYTF
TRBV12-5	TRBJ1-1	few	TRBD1	TGTGCTAGTGGTGACAGGGGGAGGATGAACACTGAAGCTTTCTTT	CASGDRGRMNTEAFF
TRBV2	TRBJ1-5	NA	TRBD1	TGTGCCAGCAAACCGGGACAGGGATATAGCAATCAGCCCCAGCATTTT	CASKPGQGYSNQPQHF
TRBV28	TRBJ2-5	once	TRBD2	TGTGCCACCTATAGCGGGGGGGAGACCCAGTACTTC	CATYSGGETQYF
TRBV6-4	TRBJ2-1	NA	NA	TGTGCCAGCAGTGACACTAGAGGGGGCTACAATGAGCAGTTCTTC	CASSDTRGGYNEQFF
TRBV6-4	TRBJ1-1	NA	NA	TGTGCCAGCAATAACTTTCAGGTAACCATGAACACTGAAGCTTTCTTT	CASNNFQVTMNTEAFF
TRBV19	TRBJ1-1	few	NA	TGTGCCAGTACAAATAGGGGTATGAGGGCTGAAGCTTTCTTT	CASTNRGMRAEAFF
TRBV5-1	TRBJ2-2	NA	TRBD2	TGCGCCAGCAGCTTGGCCCCGGGACTAGCGCCCGGGGAGCTGTTTTTT	CASSLAPGLAPGELFF
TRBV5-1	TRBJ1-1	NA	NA	TGCGCCAGCAGCTTGGCCCCGGCAGCGAACACTGAAGCTTTCTTT	CASSLAPAANTEAFF
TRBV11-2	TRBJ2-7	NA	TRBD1	TGTGCCAGCACCAATAGAAGGGGAGACAGGGGGGTCTACGAGCAGTACTTC	CASTNRRGDRGVYEQYF
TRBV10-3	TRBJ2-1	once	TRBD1	TGTGCCTCCTTACAGGGGGTTAACGACAATGAGCAGTTCTTC	CASLQGVNDNEQFF
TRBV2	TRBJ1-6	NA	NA	TGTGCCAGCAGTGATTTGGGGACCAATAATTCACCCCTCCACTTT	CASSDLGTNNSPLHF
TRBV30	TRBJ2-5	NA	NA	TGTGCCTGGAGTGTAGGGGCAAAAGAGACCCAGTACTTC	CAWSVGAKETQYF
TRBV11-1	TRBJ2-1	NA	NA	TGTGCCAGCAGCTTACCCCAGTCGGGCGGCAATGAGCAGTTCTTC	CASSLPQSGGNEQFF
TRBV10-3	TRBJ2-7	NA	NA	TGTGCCATCAGTGAGTCGGGCGGGACAGTCAAGGGCGAGCAGTACTTC	CAISESGGTVKGEQYF
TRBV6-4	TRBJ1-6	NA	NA	TGTGCCAGCAGTGTGGGGTATGGCGCACCCCTCCACTTT	CASSVGYGAPLHF
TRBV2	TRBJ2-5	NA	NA	TGTGCCGGGGAAGGACAGCCCCAAGAGACCCAGTACTTC	CAGEGQPQETQYF
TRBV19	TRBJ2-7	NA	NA	TGTGCCAGTAGTATACGCGAGGGCAGCTACGAGCAGTACTTC	CASSIREGSYEQYF
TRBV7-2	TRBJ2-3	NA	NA	TGTGCCAGCAGCTTAGGGCTAGGGCTGAGCACAGATACGCAGTATTTT	CASSLGLGLSTDTQYF
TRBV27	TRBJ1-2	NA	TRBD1	TGTGCCAGCAGTAACCGGGGAGGGGGCGGCTACACCTTC	CASSNRGGGGYTF
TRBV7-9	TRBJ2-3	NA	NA	TGTGCCAGCAGCTCCAGGGGGGCCGAACCCACAGATACGCAGTATTTT	CASSSRGAEPTDTQYF
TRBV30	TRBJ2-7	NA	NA	TGTGCCTGGAATATAGGGGCCTACGAGCAGTACTTC	CAWNIGAYEQYF
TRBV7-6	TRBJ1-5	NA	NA	TGTGCCAGCAGCCCCGGACGGGGCAATCAGCCCCAGCATTTT	CASSPGRGNQPQHF
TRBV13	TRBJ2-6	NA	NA	TGTGCCAGCAGCTCAGGAGGGCGGCGCTCTGGGGCCAACGTCCTGACTTTC	CASSSGGRRSGANVLTF